This T cell receptor beta chain was obtained from a study of beta chain features in type 1 diabetes. On this clone itself: The antigen is undetermined.

General study findings and limits: Sequencing of cDNA might inflate the share of cells that strongly express TCR. Fewer junction insertions and more nucleotide deletions appeared in type 1 diabetes patients. All four CD4+ subsets from Type 1 diabetes patients carried moderately but significantly shorter TCRB CDR3s.

In all sorted populations, purity surpassed 95%. CDR3 size: 13 residues. The germline V and J ends were trimmed by 11 bases and 7 bases, with 21 bases remaining between them. The germline V gene has CDR1 SNHLY and CDR2 FYNNEI. The investigators reverse transcribed all of the isolated RNA, so they sequenced expressed TCRB transcripts. Method: immunoSEQ multiplex PCR; TCRdb's copy keeps in-frame clones and lacks some. The table has approximately 100,000 clones, approximately 39% seen once. This receptor was obtained from a woman in her late teens or twenties in good health. Sequencing used stem cell memory CD4+ T cells from blood. The rearrangement uses TRBV2 and TRBJ2-7; D is ambiguous. The CDR3: CAGHRDLELEQYF. DNA of the CDR3: TGTGCCGGGCACCGAGACCTCGAGCTTGAGCAGTACTTC.